This T cell receptor (beta chain) emerged from a study of beta chain features in type 1 diabetes. Looked up from germline, CDR1 is SQVTM and CDR2 is ANQGSEA. This CDR3 comprises 14 residues. With V trimmed by 5 bases and J by 7 bases, 13 bases remained unmatched. What was sequenced were expressed TCRB transcripts, since all of the isolated RNA had been reverse transcribed. Data came from immunoSEQ multiplex PCR; TCRdb stores just in-frame clones and leaves some out. This table has roughly 170,000 clones, around 13% appearing once. Concerning this clone itself: Its antigen is currently unknown.

Study-wide results and limits: Patients with type 1 diabetes carried fewer insertions and had more deletions at their VDJ junctions.

This TCR was sampled from a woman aged 18-30 years in good health. The chain employs TRBV29-1 and TRBJ2-7; 8 bases agree with TRBD2. Sequencing was carried out using central memory CD4+ T cells from blood. CDR3 protein: CSVKAGGRLGEQYF. CDR3 in DNA: TGCAGCGTTAAGGCCGGCGGGAGGTTAGGGGAGCAGTACTTC.